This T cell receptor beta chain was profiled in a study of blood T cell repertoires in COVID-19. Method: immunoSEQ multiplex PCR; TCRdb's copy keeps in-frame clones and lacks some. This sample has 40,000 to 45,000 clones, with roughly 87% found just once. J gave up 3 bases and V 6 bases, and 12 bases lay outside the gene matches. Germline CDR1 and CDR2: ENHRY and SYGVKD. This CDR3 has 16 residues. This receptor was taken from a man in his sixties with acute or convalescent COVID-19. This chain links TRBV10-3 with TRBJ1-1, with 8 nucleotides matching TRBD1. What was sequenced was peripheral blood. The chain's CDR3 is CAISHTLGTGDTEAFF. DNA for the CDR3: TGTGCCATCAGCCACACCCTGGGGACAGGAGACACTGAAGCTTTCTTT.